These 30 T cell receptor beta chains share one sample of origin, sequenced in a study of CD8 T cells in ankylosing spondylitis. TCRdb fed the 5' RACE reads into MiXCR, producing one record per CDR3 protein. The sample consists of 220,000 or so distinct CDR3 sequences, over 9.5% of them appearing once. Sequenced input: blood, either unsorted or a sorted T cell fraction (not recorded which). The receptors come from a male donor with ankylosing spondylitis or in good health (not recorded which).

This chain uses TRBV5-1 with TRBJ2-3, with 13 bases fitting TRBD2. The CDR3 is 19 amino acids. CDR1 is SGHRS and CDR2 is YFSETQ in the germline V gene. The V and J ends lost 3 bases and 0 bases, in that order; junction bases with no gene match: 10. The CDR3 sequence is CASSWTSGGPRGSTDTQYF. In nucleotides, the CDR3 is TGCGCCAGCAGCTGGACTAGCGGGGGTCCCCGTGGAAGCACAGATACGCAGTATTTT.

At least ten counts were recorded for this clonotype. V usage is TRBV20-1 and J usage is TRBJ1-1; tentatively, D is TRBD1 (6 bases). CDR3 length: 11 amino acids. The V and J ends lost 6 bases and 6 bases respectively, with 11 bases between them. In germline, CDR1 is DFQATT, CDR2 SNEGSKA (reference sequence). As DNA, the CDR3 is TGCAGTGCGACCAGGGGAGCTGAAGCTTTCTTT. Protein sequence: CSATRGAEAFF.

This chain links TRBV7-2 with TRBJ2-7; 10 positions match TRBD2. V shed 3 bases, J shed 5 bases, and the junction held 13 bases outside the gene matches. Per germline, CDR1 SGHTA and CDR2 FQGNSA. The CDR3 sequence is 17 residues long. The CDR3 DNA follows: TGTGCCAGCAGCTTTCGGGGGTTAGCGGGGGGCCGGAACGAGCAGTACTTC. Protein sequence: CASSFRGLAGGRNEQYF.

A few counts support this clonotype. The DNA of the CDR3 is TGTGCCAGCAGCCCAGGAGAGGGCTCTACCCCCTCGTTCTTC. As protein: CASSPGEGSTPSFF. This chain connects TRBV3-1 to TRBJ2-1; D possibly corresponds to TRBD2 (5 bases). This CDR3 region has 14 residues. V was trimmed by 4 bases and J by 15 bases, leaving 22 bases between them. CDR1 and CDR2 (germline): LGHDT, YNNKEL (reference sequence).

There are many counts of this clonotype. The V gene is TRBV12-3 or TRBV12-4, the J gene TRBJ2-7; possible D gene TRBD1, 6 bases. V was clipped by 6 bases and J by 9 bases, with 21 bases between them. The CDR3 totals 14 residues. The CDR3 spells CASSPTGTTIRQYF. The CDR3 DNA follows: TGTGCCAGCAGCCCCACCGGGACAACTATAAGGCAGTACTTC.

The genes are TRBV7-9 and TRBJ2-4; tentative D call: TRBD2 (6 bases). Trimming shortened V by 5 bases and J by 10 bases, and 18 bases separated the two germline ends. The germline CDR1 and CDR2 sequences are SEHNR and FQNEAQ (reference sequence). The CDR3 has 14 residues. The DNA of the CDR3 is TGTGCCAGCAGCCGGGAGTATAAAGGAGATATTCAGTACTTC. Its protein is CASSREYKGDIQYF.

This clonotype was found many times. The V gene is TRBV5-1, the J gene TRBJ2-1, with no clear D. Trimming took 0 bases from V and 7 from J, leaving 14 bases between them. CDR1 SGHRS and CDR2 YFSETQ come from the germline V gene. CDR3 length: 15 amino acids. The CDR3 region is CASSLDSQSSNEQFF. DNA of the CDR3: TGCGCCAGCAGCTTGGACAGCCAAAGCTCTAATGAGCAGTTCTTC.

Many counts were recorded for this clonotype. The chain carries TRBV5-1 and TRBJ1-1; 8 bases are a match to TRBD1. Germline CDR1 reads SGHRS; CDR2 reads YFSETQ. Trimming at V came to 4 bases and at J to 0 bases, leaving 11 bases not matched to a gene. CDR3 length: 17 amino acids. This chain's CDR3 is CASSIQAAGGLNTEAFF. Written as DNA, the CDR3 is TGCGCCAGCAGCATTCAAGCGGCAGGGGGCCTGAACACTGAAGCTTTCTTT.

In this sample, this clonotype turned up many times. The V call is TRBV20-1, the J call TRBJ1-2; unclear D gene. V was pared by 6 bases and J by 8 bases, with 19 bases between. CDR3 size: 13 residues. The V gene's germline CDR1 is DFQATT and CDR2 SNEGSKA (reference sequence). CDR3 region: CSAPGLSVRGYTF. The CDR3 coding sequence is TGCAGTGCCCCGGGATTGAGTGTTAGGGGCTACACCTTC.

This clonotype showed up many times. The chain couples TRBV5-1 to TRBJ2-2; D is unresolved. The V end was cut by 0 bases, the J end by 1 base, with 4 bases between. The CDR3 contains 14 residues. Germline-derived CDR1 and CDR2 are SGHRS and YFSETQ. CDR3 coding DNA: TGCGCCAGCAGCTTGGACAAGAACACCGGGGAGCTGTTTTTT. It encodes CASSLDKNTGELFF.

In its sample, this clonotype was seen many times. The V call is TRBV10-3, the J call TRBJ2-7; D gene ambiguous. The CDR3 extends over 11 amino acids. With 6 bases removed from V and 4 bases from J, the gap between germline ends came to 7 bases. CDR1 is ENHRY and CDR2 is SYGVKD in the germline V gene. CDR3 sequence: CAIRENYEQYF. The CDR3 region has the DNA TGTGCCATCAGAGAGAATTACGAGCAGTACTTC.

This chain uses TRBV18 with TRBJ2-1; D remains ambiguous. Trimming took off 0 bases at V and 11 bases at J, with 8 bases between the two ends. CDR3 size: 12 residues. CDR1 and CDR2 (germline): KGHSH, LQKENI. The CDR3 nucleotides read TGTGCCAGCTCACCACCGGGCCCCAAGCAGTTCTTC. This codes for CASSPPGPKQFF.

This clonotype appeared a few times. V usage is TRBV11-2 and J usage is TRBJ2-1; possibly TRBD2 for D (7 bases). This CDR3 is 14 amino acids long. V was pared by 5 bases and J by 6 bases, with 14 bases between. CDR1 is SGHAT and CDR2 is FQNNGV in the germline V gene. The CDR3 nucleotides read TGTGCCAGCAGCAAGGGGGGGGGCTCCAATGAGCAGTTCTTC. This encodes CASSKGGGSNEQFF.

The chain employs TRBV7-2 and TRBJ2-7; D ambiguous. Germline V CDR1 and CDR2: SGHTA, FQGNSA. V was trimmed by 1 base and J by 1 base, leaving 8 bases between them. The length of the CDR3 is 14 residues. In nucleotides, the CDR3 is TGTGCCAGCAGCTTAGGGTGGAGATCCTACGAGCAGTACTTC. Its protein is CASSLGWRSYEQYF.

In this sample, this clonotype turned up many times. The CDR3 region is CASASNTDTQYF. CDR3 bases: TGTGCCAGCGCGTCTAATACAGATACGCAGTATTTT. The chain employs TRBV7-3 and TRBJ2-3, with no clear D. This CDR3 contains 12 residues. Germline V lookup: CDR1 SGHTA, CDR2 FQGTGA. With 8 bases removed from V and 3 bases from J, the gap between germline ends came to 9 bases.

Only a few counts were recorded for this clonotype. The V call is TRBV18, the J call TRBJ1-1; the D gene is possibly TRBD1 (5 bases). The germline V and J ends were trimmed by 6 bases and 4 bases, with 9 bases remaining between them. The CDR3 spans 12 residues. In germline, CDR1 is KGHSH, CDR2 LQKENI. The CDR3: CASSRTGTEAFF. The DNA for the CDR3 is TGTGCCAGCTCTAGAACAGGCACTGAAGCTTTCTTT.

The CDR3 sequence is CASSWAGSYQPQHF. CDR3 coding DNA: TGTGCCAGCAGTTGGGCCGGCAGTTATCAGCCCCAGCATTTT. The rearrangement joins TRBV12-3 or TRBV12-4 to TRBJ1-5, with D unclear. This CDR3 comprises 14 residues. Trimming took off 4 bases at V and 5 bases at J, with 12 bases between the two ends.

This clonotype was detected ten times or more. The genes are TRBV20-1 and TRBJ2-7; maybe TRBD2 (6 bases). V lost 6 bases and J 7 bases, leaving 16 bases between the germline ends. The germline V gene encodes CDR1 DFQATT and CDR2 SNEGSKA (reference sequence). This CDR3 contains 12 residues. The CDR3: CSAAATAGEQYF. In DNA form, the CDR3 reads TGCAGTGCCGCCGCGACGGCGGGGGAGCAGTACTTC.

With regard to this clonotype: A clone one base away is much larger, so this may be a read error. V usage is TRBV20-1 and J usage is TRBJ2-3; TRBD2 agrees at 7 bases. The V gene's germline CDR1 is DFQATT and CDR2 SNEGSKA (reference sequence). The CDR3 extends over 18 amino acids. The chain's CDR3 is CCARDGARPSGITDTQYF. DNA of the CDR3: TGCTGTGCTAGAGATGGGGCACGGCCTAGCGGAATCACAGATACGCAGTATTTT.

The rearrangement joins TRBV7-2 to TRBJ2-7; tentative D call: TRBD1 (6 bases). Trimming removed 8 bases from V and 0 bases from J, with 17 bases in between. Germline CDR1 is SGHTA and CDR2 is FQGNSA. The CDR3 consists of 15 residues. In nucleotides, the CDR3 is TGTGCCAGCCCCCTCCGGGACAAGAGCTCCTACGAGCAGTACTTC. Translated, it gives CASPLRDKSSYEQYF. The entire variable domain, with the rest obtained from reference TRBV7-2 and TRBJ2-7, is as follows: GAGVSQSPSNKVTEKGKDVELRCDPISGHTALYWYRQSLGQGLEFLIYFQGNSAPDKSGLPSDRFSAERTGGSVSTLTIQRTQQEDSAVYLCASPLRDKSSYEQYFGPGTRLTVT.

The sample holds many counts of this clonotype. This chain links TRBV7-2 with TRBJ2-2; weak D call: TRBD1 (5 bases). V was pared by 4 bases and J by 4 bases, with 7 bases between. This CDR3 has 13 residues. CDR1 and CDR2 from the germline V gene are SGHTA and FQGNSA. The CDR3 protein is CASSWGGTGELFF. As DNA, the CDR3 is TGTGCCAGCAGCTGGGGCGGCACCGGGGAGCTGTTTTTT.

The table lists this clonotype with a few counts. The chain carries TRBV5-1 and TRBJ2-5; 7 bases map to TRBD2. This CDR3 contains 14 residues. Germline CDR1 SGHRS, CDR2 YFSETQ. V lost 4 bases, J lost 3 bases, and 6 bases stayed unmatched. The CDR3 sequence is CASSVRGDEETQYF. The CDR3 DNA reads TGCGCCAGCAGCGTCCGGGGGGACGAAGAGACCCAGTACTTC.

The chain combines TRBV19 with TRBJ1-5; D gene unclear. The CDR3 extends over 15 amino acids. Trimming shortened V by 6 bases and J by 3 bases, and 15 bases separated the two germline ends. Germline CDR1 reads LNHDA; CDR2 reads SQIVND (reference sequence). Here the CDR3 reads CASSPRVRNNQPQHF. CDR3 sequence (DNA): TGTGCCAGTAGCCCTCGAGTGAGGAACAATCAGCCCCAGCATTTT.

For this clonotype: Germline is not matched at one junction end, which may reflect a read error. The V gene is TRBV20-1, the J gene TRBJ2-7, with D possibly TRBD2 on 7 matching bases. This CDR3 has 18 residues. Germline loops: CDR1 DFQATT, CDR2 SNEGSKA (reference sequence). CDR3 in amino acids: CRASFPWGSGGSGHEQYF. Written as DNA, the CDR3 is TGCAGAGCTAGTTTCCCCTGGGGCTCGGGGGGCTCAGGCCACGAGCAGTACTTC.

This clonotype was recorded at least ten times. The V gene is TRBV12-3 or TRBV12-4, the J gene TRBJ1-1; D unclear. Trimming shortened V by 7 bases and J by 1 base, and 7 bases separated the two germline ends. The CDR3 sequence is 12 residues long. In DNA, the CDR3 is TGTGCCAGCATCCCTCAGAACACTGAAGCTTTCTTT. It encodes CASIPQNTEAFF.

This clonotype has a count of ten or more. The rearrangement joins TRBV20-1 to TRBJ2-3, with TRBD2 matching 11 bases. Germline V gene lookup returns CDR1 DFQATT and CDR2 SNEGSKA (reference sequence). J lost 1 base, V lost 5 bases, and 5 bases had no gene match. This CDR3 is 15 amino acids long. Here the CDR3 reads CSAGATSGGTDTQYF. CDR3 nucleotide sequence: TGCAGTGCTGGTGCGACTAGCGGGGGCACAGATACGCAGTATTTT.

The chain joins TRBV4-1 to TRBJ2-2; D not resolved. The CDR3 contains 15 residues. CDR1 and CDR2 from the germline V gene are MGHRA and YSYEKL. Trimming left V 0 bases short and J 4 bases short, with 9 bases between. CDR3 loop: CASSQDGQSTGELFF. CDR3 nucleotides: TGCGCCAGCAGCCAAGATGGGCAGTCCACCGGGGAGCTGTTTTTT.

The J gene is TRBJ2-1, the V gene TRBV10-3; D not resolved. The CDR3 extends over 16 amino acids. CDR1 is ENHRY and CDR2 is SYGVKD in the germline V gene. V was shortened by 10 bases and J by 6 bases, with 25 bases between the two germline ends. This CDR3 is CATANTADPPGNEQFF. CDR3 in DNA: TGTGCCACCGCGAATACGGCGGACCCGCCTGGCAATGAGCAGTTCTTC.

The V gene is TRBV20-1, the J gene TRBJ2-1; possible D gene TRBD2, 6 bases. CDR1 DFQATT and CDR2 SNEGSKA come from the germline V gene (reference sequence). Trimming left V 0 bases short and J 8 bases short, with 20 bases between. The CDR3 sequence is 16 residues long. The CDR3 loop is CSARDSLRGIGDEQFF. The CDR3 nucleotides read TGCAGTGCTAGAGATAGCCTGCGGGGAATCGGAGATGAGCAGTTCTTC.

The chain joins TRBV5-1 to TRBJ2-3; D unresolved. Germline CDR1 is SGHRS and CDR2 is YFSETQ. CDR3 length: 11 amino acids. Trimming cost V 7 bases and J 2 bases, with 5 bases left between them. CDR3: CASGFTDTQYF. CDR3 nucleotide sequence: TGCGCCAGCGGGTTCACAGATACGCAGTATTTT.